The clone carrying this T cell receptor (beta chain) was seen ten or more times. This specimen belongs to a study of T cells after yellow fever vaccination. This CDR3 is 16 amino acids long. V gave up 0 bases and J gave up 2 bases, with 13 bases separating them. Germline V gene sequence: CDR1 SGHAT, CDR2 FQNNGV. A single record per CDR3 protein comes from TCRdb applying MiXCR to the 5' RACE reads. The data show roughly 32,000 distinct CDR3 sequences, with about 10% seen just once and 9% to 15% held by the top ten. This sequence originates from a man aged 18 to 29 who received the YFV17D yellow fever vaccine. The chain recombines TRBV11-2 with TRBJ2-5; D perhaps matches TRBD2 (6 bases). The specimen was PBMCs, either bulk or a sorted T-cell subset (CD4+, CD8+, memory, or dextramer-sorted; not recorded which), collected less than 18 days after the first yellow fever vaccination. This CDR3 is CASSLDLGTQQETQYF. CDR3 DNA sequence: TGTGCCAGCAGCTTAGATCTGGGGACTCAACAAGAGACCCAGTACTTC.